These 22 T cell receptor beta chains were all obtained from the same sample, sequenced in a study of CD8 T cells in ankylosing spondylitis. General study results and limits: Apparently characteristic of ankylosing spondylitis blood was a TCR beta motif (about eight highly homologous variants).

Via MiXCR, TCRdb re-called the 5' RACE reads, giving one row per CDR3 protein. The sample has roughly 220,000 distinct CDR3 sequences; approximately 20% are singletons. These receptors' antigens are unknown. Sequencing was done on a sample of blood, either unsorted or a sorted T cell fraction (not recorded which). All receptors derive from a male donor with ankylosing spondylitis.

Points on this clonotype: This may arise from a read error, as a much more abundant clone is one base away. The chain couples TRBV7-9 to TRBJ1-1; D may be TRBD1 (5 bases). Germline V gene sequence: CDR1 SEHNR, CDR2 FQNEAQ (reference sequence). The CDR3 length is 12 residues. Trimming cost V 4 bases and J 5 bases, with 8 bases left between them. CDR3 bases: TGTGCCAGCAGCTGGGGGGAAACTGAAGCTTTCTTT. Its translation is CASSWGETEAFF. The entire variable domain, with the rest obtained from reference TRBV7-9 and TRBJ1-1, is as follows: DTGVSQNPRHKITKRGQNVTFRCDPISEHNRLYWYRQTLGQGPEFLTYFQNEAQLEKSRLLSDRFSAERPKGSFSTLEIQRTEQGDSAMYLCASSWGETEAFFGQGTRLTVV.

The chain carries TRBV4-1 and TRBJ2-1; 8 bases agree with TRBD2. The CDR3 is made up of 15 amino acids. V shed 3 bases and J 7 bases; nucleotides not matched to a gene: 8. From germline, CDR1 is MGHRA and CDR2 YSYEKL. CDR3 coding DNA: TGCGCCAGCAGCCACCTCCGGGAGGGGAAAAATGAGCAGTTCTTC. The encoded protein is CASSHLREGKNEQFF.

In its sample, this clonotype was seen many times. The chain couples TRBV6-2 or TRBV6-3 to TRBJ2-7, with TRBD2 matching 13 bases. V gave up 0 bases and J gave up 0 bases; unmatched junction bases: 14. CDR3 length equals 21 residues. Per germline, CDR1 MNHEY and CDR2 SVGEGT. The CDR3 sequence is CASSYSPFRTSGGEFSYEQYF. As DNA, the CDR3 is TGTGCCAGCAGTTACTCTCCCTTCCGGACTAGCGGGGGTGAGTTCTCCTACGAGCAGTACTTC.

This rearrangement joins TRBV11-1 to TRBJ2-1, with TRBD2 matching over 9 bases. This CDR3 is built from 19 residues. The germline V gene encodes CDR1 SGHAT and CDR2 FQDESV (reference sequence). V lost 4 bases and J lost 2; bases outside the gene matches: 15. CDR3 amino acids: CASSSTQGIAGATYNEQFF. In nucleotides, the CDR3 is TGTGCCAGCAGCTCGACACAGGGGATAGCGGGGGCGACCTACAATGAGCAGTTCTTC.

This clonotype was detected a few times. CDR3 protein: CASSLGRAGSYEQYF. CDR3 bases: TGTGCCAGCAGTTTAGGGAGGGCGGGCTCCTACGAGCAGTACTTC. The V and J genes are TRBV28 and TRBJ2-7, with 7 bases aligning to TRBD2. The CDR3 is 15 residues long. V dropped 2 bases and J dropped 0; count of bases not matched to a gene: 4. The germline V gene has CDR1 MDHEN and CDR2 SYDVKM.

This chain uses TRBV28 with TRBJ2-1; D gene ambiguous. CDR3 length: 15 residues. V lost 7 bases and J 0 bases, leaving 13 bases between the germline ends. Germline-derived CDR1 and CDR2 are MDHEN and SYDVKM. The CDR3 loop reads CASTLRKTSYNEQFF. The CDR3 bases are TGTGCCAGCACCCTTAGGAAGACCTCCTACAATGAGCAGTTCTTC.

This clonotype was observed a handful of times. V usage is TRBV7-2 and J usage is TRBJ2-1, with D hard to call. Trimming took 5 bases from V and 1 from J, leaving 9 bases between them. Per the germline V gene, CDR1 is SGHTA and CDR2 is FQGNSA. The CDR3 loop spans 14 amino acids. CDR3 sequence (DNA): TGTGCCAGCAGCCGTAGTGGATCCTACAATGAGCAGTTCTTC. Amino acids: CASSRSGSYNEQFF.

This clonotype turned up a few times. CDR3 DNA: TGTGCCAGCAGTTACTCGGGGGCTAACACAGATACGCAGTATTTT. Amino acids: CASSYSGANTDTQYF. V and J are TRBV6-5 and TRBJ2-3, with D possibly being TRBD1 (6 bases). This CDR3 region has 15 residues. V was clipped by 0 bases and J by 2 bases, with 9 bases between them. The germline V gene has CDR1 MNHEY and CDR2 SVGAGI.

The chain carries TRBV4-2 and TRBJ1-6; D remains ambiguous. In germline, CDR1 is LGHNA, CDR2 YNFKEQ. Trimming removed 1 base from V and 0 bases from J, with 10 bases in between. The CDR3 consists of 17 residues. In DNA, the CDR3 is TGTGCCAGCAGCCAAGGGGGATTAAGCTCCTATAATTCACCCCTCCACTTT. Translated, it gives CASSQGGLSSYNSPLHF.

In DNA form, the CDR3 reads TGTGCCAGCAGCCCCCCGGGTTTGAGCTATGGCTACACCTTC. Residues: CASSPPGLSYGYTF. The rearrangement uses TRBV9 and TRBJ1-2; no clear D gene. Germline loops: CDR1 SGDLS, CDR2 YYNGEE. The CDR3 consists of 14 residues. The V and J ends lost 4 bases and 4 bases respectively, with 14 bases between them.

V usage is TRBV28 and J usage is TRBJ2-3, with D possibly being TRBD1 (5 bases). V lost 2 bases and J lost 6, with 18 bases in between. Germline loops: CDR1 MDHEN, CDR2 SYDVKM. The CDR3 consists of 16 residues. CDR3 amino acids: CASSLPPSPGLDTQYF. The CDR3 nucleotides read TGTGCCAGCAGTTTACCCCCGTCTCCAGGGCTGGATACGCAGTATTTT.

This clonotype was counted many times. This sequence joins TRBV12-3 or TRBV12-4 and TRBJ1-2; D not certain. The ends were cut back, 1 base at V and 4 bases at J, with 13 bases in the middle. The CDR3 spans 15 residues. The CDR3 here is CASSLGRSLSYGYTF. The CDR3 DNA follows: TGTGCCAGCAGTTTAGGGCGGTCCCTAAGCTATGGCTACACCTTC.

The CDR3 nucleotides read TGCGCCAGCAGCTTGAAGTTGGACAGGCTCTCCGAGGTTGGCTACACCTTC. It is translated as CASSLKLDRLSEVGYTF. The chain couples TRBV5-1 to TRBJ1-2, with 7 nucleotides matching TRBD1. With 1 base clipped from V and 7 bases from J, the junction kept 16 bases outside the gene matches. From germline, CDR1 is SGHRS and CDR2 YFSETQ. CDR3 length equals 17 residues.

The J gene is TRBJ2-7, the V gene TRBV6-1; weak D call: TRBD1 (6 bases). V gave up 9 bases and J gave up 3 bases, with 15 bases separating them. The CDR3 covers 13 residues. CDR1 and CDR2 (germline): MNHNS, SASEGT. CDR3 residues: CASKEKGVYEQYF. CDR3 sequence (DNA): TGTGCCAGTAAGGAAAAGGGGGTCTACGAGCAGTACTTC.

The rearrangement uses TRBV12-3 or TRBV12-4 and TRBJ2-1; 8 bases are shared with TRBD2. V gave up 3 bases and J gave up 5 bases; unmatched junction bases: 3. This CDR3 spans 14 amino acids. CDR3 in amino acids: CASSFGTRNNEQFF. CDR3 coding DNA: TGTGCCAGCAGTTTTGGGACTAGGAACAATGAGCAGTTCTTC.

This clonotype was found many times. The V gene is TRBV12-3 or TRBV12-4, the J gene TRBJ2-3; D is unclear. Trimming removed 7 bases at V and 2 bases at J, with 13 bases between. This CDR3 has 14 amino acids. This CDR3 reads CASTSRTFTDTQYF. Written as DNA, the CDR3 is TGTGCCAGCACCTCGAGGACCTTCACAGATACGCAGTATTTT.

In this sample, this clonotype turned up a few times. The V and J genes are TRBV4-1 and TRBJ2-5, with unresolved D. Germline values: CDR1 MGHRA, CDR2 YSYEKL. The CDR3 contains 15 residues. With 0 bases removed from V and 2 bases from J, the gap between germline ends came to 10 bases. The CDR3 sequence: CASSQDPLHQETQYF. CDR3 nucleotide sequence: TGCGCCAGCAGCCAAGACCCCCTACATCAAGAGACCCAGTACTTC.

This clonotype was counted only a few times. The chain uses TRBV29-1 and TRBJ1-1; the D is unclear. Germline loops: CDR1 SQVTM, CDR2 ANQGSEA. V lost 6 bases to trimming and J lost 1 base, with 3 bases between them. The CDR3 has 10 amino acids. The CDR3 DNA reads TGCAGCGTCCAGAACACTGAAGCTTTCTTT. As protein: CSVQNTEAFF.

This clonotype was counted between two and nine times. This chain joins TRBV9 and TRBJ2-3; tentatively, D is TRBD1 (5 bases). V was shortened by 2 bases and J by 2 bases, with 12 bases between the two germline ends. In germline, CDR1 is SGDLS, CDR2 YYNGEE. The CDR3 sequence is 15 residues long. The CDR3 sequence is CASSVVGAVTDTQYF. DNA for the CDR3: TGTGCCAGCAGCGTTGTTGGGGCCGTCACAGATACGCAGTATTTT.

In this sample, this clonotype turned up a few times. The rearrangement links TRBV20-1 to TRBJ2-7; 7 nucleotides align to TRBD2. Germline V gene sequence: CDR1 DFQATT, CDR2 SNEGSKA (reference sequence). This CDR3 comprises 14 residues. Unmatched junction bases numbered 8, after V lost 3 bases and J lost 3 bases. The CDR3 protein is CSARALAGHYEQYF. In nucleotides, the CDR3 is TGCAGTGCTAGGGCGTTAGCGGGCCACTACGAGCAGTACTTC.

The V gene is TRBV12-3 or TRBV12-4, the J gene TRBJ2-7; 9 bases fit TRBD1. Unmatched junction bases numbered 6, after V lost 6 bases and J lost 3 bases. The CDR3 is made up of 14 amino acids. CDR3 in DNA: TGTGCCAGCAGCAACCGGGACAGGGACTACGAGCAGTACTTC. This gives the protein CASSNRDRDYEQYF.

This clonotype was observed a handful of times. This sequence joins TRBV12-3 or TRBV12-4 and TRBJ2-5; 10 bases match TRBD2. After removal of 1 base from V and 4 bases from J, the junction contained 6 bases not matched to a gene. The CDR3 loop spans 16 amino acids. CDR3 in amino acids: CASSLGAGGGRETQYF. The CDR3 nucleotides are TGTGCCAGCAGTTTAGGAGCGGGAGGGGGTCGAGAGACCCAGTACTTC.